What follows are 22 T cell receptor beta chains derived from one specimen sequenced in a study of blood T cells in healthy people across ages. A second PCR of about 6 to 12 cycles used a sample-barcoded 5' primer and a J-beta primer mix. TCRdb re-called the 5' RACE reads through MiXCR, storing one row per CDR3 protein. The data contain hundreds of thousands of distinct CDR3 sequences, under 40% of them singletons. Input material: blood. These receptors originate from a man between 18 and 35 years old in good health.

The rearrangement joins TRBV6-2 or TRBV6-3 to TRBJ2-2; a weak D match, TRBD1 (6 bases). The germline V gene has CDR1 MNHEY and CDR2 SVGEGT. The CDR3 is 14 amino acids. Trimming cost V 2 bases and J 4 bases, with 8 bases left between them. In nucleotides, the CDR3 is TGTGCCAGCAGTTACAAAGGGGGCACCGGGGAGCTGTTTTTT. This codes for CASSYKGGTGELFF.

V and J are TRBV12-3 or TRBV12-4 and TRBJ1-1; unclear D gene. CDR3 length: 16 amino acids. The germline V and J ends were trimmed by 2 bases and 3 bases, with 16 bases remaining between them. The CDR3 DNA follows: TGTGCCAGCAGTTTATCTCAGGCGGCGAGAGACACTGAAGCTTTCTTT. It yields the protein CASSLSQAARDTEAFF.

In this sample, this clonotype turned up many times. The V call is TRBV5-1, the J call TRBJ2-5; D is perhaps TRBD2 (5 bases). The CDR3 is made up of 14 amino acids. Per the germline V gene, CDR1 is SGHRS and CDR2 is YFSETQ. V lost 4 bases and J lost 2, with 12 bases in between. CDR3 region: CASSPFGGQETQYF. The CDR3 DNA sequence: TGCGCCAGCAGCCCGTTTGGAGGTCAAGAGACCCAGTACTTC.

This clonotype was counted ten times or more. The CDR3 DNA follows: TGTGCCAGCAGTTCCCCCTGGGGCGGGCCCACAGATACGCAGTATTTT. Translation gives CASSSPWGGPTDTQYF. This chain connects TRBV12-3 or TRBV12-4 to TRBJ2-3, with D perhaps matching TRBD1 or TRBD2 (5 bases each). V was clipped by 4 bases and J by 2 bases, with 16 bases between them. This CDR3 has 16 residues.

On this clonotype: This could be a read error, since a much larger clone is one nucleotide away. The rearrangement joins TRBV7-3 to TRBJ2-1; tentatively, D is TRBD1 (6 bases). The J call may be faulty, since TRBJ2-7 better matches the DNA end. The germline CDR1 and CDR2 sequences are SGHTA and FQGTGA. The CDR3 sequence is 13 residues long. Here the CDR3 reads CASSQSGHNEQYF. CDR3 nucleotide sequence: TGTGCCAGCAGCCAATCGGGACACAATGAGCAGTACTTC.

This rearrangement joins TRBV4-1 to TRBJ1-5; 9 positions match TRBD1. This CDR3 contains 18 residues. V gave up 0 bases and J gave up 0 bases; unmatched junction bases: 6. Germline CDR1 is MGHRA and CDR2 is YSYEKL. The CDR3 DNA is TGCGCCAGCAGCCAAGAGGACAGGGGTCGATATAGCAATCAGCCCCAGCATTTT. This codes for CASSQEDRGRYSNQPQHF.

This clonotype was picked up a small number of times. The chain has TRBV12-3 or TRBV12-4 and TRBJ1-5, with D possibly TRBD1 on 5 matching bases. This CDR3 comprises 19 residues. With 1 base removed from V and 0 bases from J, the gap between germline ends came to 19 bases. The CDR3 sequence: CASSLDMRRDLHSNQPQHF. The CDR3, as DNA: TGTGCCAGCAGTTTAGATATGAGGAGGGACCTCCATAGCAATCAGCCCCAGCATTTT.

This clonotype showed up just a few times. The chain links TRBV14 to TRBJ1-2, with 8 bases fitting TRBD1. CDR3 length: 18 amino acids. V gave up 1 base and J gave up 0 bases; unmatched junction bases: 10. Germline V lookup: CDR1 SGHDN, CDR2 FVKESK. The CDR3 coding sequence is TGTGCCAGCAGCCAAGGGTCCGGACAGGGACCAGCTAACTATGGCTACACCTTC. Amino acid sequence: CASSQGSGQGPANYGYTF. The complete variable domain, with remaining parts taken from reference TRBV14 and TRBJ1-2, reads EAGVTQFPSHSVIEKGQTVTLRCDPISGHDNLYWYRRVMGKEIKFLLHFVKESKQDESGMPNNRFLAERTGGTYSTLKVQPAELEDSGVYFCASSQGSGQGPANYGYTFGSGTRLTVV.

The chain is built from TRBV12-3 or TRBV12-4 and TRBJ2-1, with 12 positions matching TRBD2. CDR3 length: 15 residues. With V trimmed by 6 bases and J by 5 bases, 5 bases remained unmatched. The CDR3 is CASSWTSGNDNEQFF. The CDR3 DNA follows: TGTGCCAGCAGCTGGACTAGCGGGAACGACAATGAGCAGTTCTTC.

This clonotype appeared a few times. The gene calls are TRBV4-2 and TRBJ2-1; D tentatively fits TRBD1 or TRBD2 (5 bases each). The CDR3 covers 15 residues. Germline V gene sequence: CDR1 LGHNA, CDR2 YNFKEQ. Trimming pared 3 bases from V and 3 bases from J, leaving 12 bases between. The CDR3 DNA reads as TGTGCCAGCAGCCAGGACGCAGGGAGCTACAATGAGCAGTTCTTC. This encodes CASSQDAGSYNEQFF.

This clonotype was recorded at least ten times. The chain has TRBV13 and TRBJ1-1, with D perhaps matching TRBD1 (6 bases). Trimming pared 6 bases from V and 5 bases from J, leaving 16 bases between. This CDR3 is built from 14 residues. The V gene's germline CDR1 is PRHDT and CDR2 FYEKMQ (reference sequence). As DNA, the CDR3 is TGTGCCAGCAGTACGGACAGATCGAGAACTGAAGCTTTCTTT. Encoded protein: CASSTDRSRTEAFF.

The chain uses TRBV5-1 and TRBJ2-2, with 7 bases fitting TRBD1. V lost 1 base, J lost 4 bases, and 4 bases stayed unmatched. Germline values: CDR1 SGHRS, CDR2 YFSETQ. This CDR3 has 15 residues. This CDR3 reads CASSLSGQSTGELFF. CDR3 bases: TGCGCCAGCAGCTTGTCGGGACAGAGCACCGGGGAGCTGTTTTTT.

The chain employs TRBV12-3 or TRBV12-4 and TRBJ1-1; no firm D call. Trimming pared 6 bases from V and 10 bases from J, leaving 15 bases between. The CDR3 consists of 12 residues. The DNA for the CDR3 is TGTGCCAGCAGGGACGGTAAGGATGCAGCTTTCTTT. It is translated as CASRDGKDAAFF.

This clonotype has just a few counts. The gene calls are TRBV29-1 and TRBJ2-7, with a weak D call TRBD1 (5 bases). The V and J ends lost 7 bases and 0 bases respectively, with 16 bases between them. CDR1 is SQVTM and CDR2 is ANQGSEA in the germline V gene. The CDR3 is 14 amino acids. The CDR3 nucleotides are TGCAGCGCTCCGGACACCTCTAGCTCCTACGAGCAGTACTTC. Protein sequence: CSAPDTSSSYEQYF.

This clonotype was observed a few times. The J gene is TRBJ1-2, the V gene TRBV7-2; D might be TRBD1 (6 bases). From germline, CDR1 is SGHTA and CDR2 FQGNSA. V dropped 3 bases and J dropped 0 bases, with 8 bases sitting between them. The CDR3 totals 14 residues. CDR3 DNA sequence: TGTGCCAGCAGCTTTCAGGGGCCTAACTATGGCTACACCTTC. Encoded protein: CASSFQGPNYGYTF. Drawing the rest from reference TRBV7-2 and TRBJ1-2, the complete variable domain is GAGVSQSPSNKVTEKGKDVELRCDPISGHTALYWYRQSLGQGLEFLIYFQGNSAPDKSGLPSDRFSAERTGGSVSTLTIQRTQQEDSAVYLCASSFQGPNYGYTFGSGTRLTVV.

In its sample, this clonotype was seen a few times. The CDR3 nucleotides are TGTGCCAGCTCACTCTCAGGGACTAGCGGGGCAGATACGCAGTATTTT. Protein product: CASSLSGTSGADTQYF. The chain recombines TRBV18 with TRBJ2-3; 13 nucleotides match TRBD2. Looked up from germline, CDR1 is KGHSH and CDR2 is LQKENI. The V gene end was trimmed by 4 bases and the J gene end by 4 bases; junction bases not matched to a gene: 5. The CDR3 sequence is 16 residues long.

This chain uses TRBV6-5 with TRBJ2-1; no firm D call. Germline values: CDR1 MNHEY, CDR2 SVGAGI. Trimming removed 2 bases at V and 0 bases at J, with 11 bases between. The CDR3 length is 16 residues. For the CDR3, the DNA is TGTGCCAGCAGTTACGATCGAGTCCGCTCCTACAATGAGCAGTTCTTC. Protein sequence: CASSYDRVRSYNEQFF.

This clonotype has a handful of counts. The chain combines TRBV4-1 with TRBJ1-1; D might be TRBD1 (6 bases). Germline V gene sequence: CDR1 MGHRA, CDR2 YSYEKL. CDR3 length equals 15 residues. V was pared by 1 base and J by 4 bases, with 13 bases between. CDR3 loop: CASSQAQQGITEAFF. In DNA form, the CDR3 reads TGCGCCAGCAGCCAAGCCCAACAGGGTATCACTGAAGCTTTCTTT.

This clonotype was seen a handful of times. This chain links TRBV27 with TRBJ1-5; D remains ambiguous. Germline-derived CDR1 and CDR2 are MNHEY and SMNVEV (reference sequence). V shed 8 bases and J shed 3 bases, with 2 bases lying between them. The CDR3 contains 10 residues. The CDR3: CASFNQPQHF. CDR3 DNA sequence: TGTGCCAGCTTCAATCAGCCCCAGCATTTT.

Note on this clonotype: The junction departs from the called germline gene at one end, perhaps through a read error. CDR3 nucleotide sequence: TGTGCCAGCAGCTTAGACGTCAACTCTGGAGACACCATATATTTT. This gives the protein CASSLDVNSGDTIYF. The chain couples TRBV7-6 to TRBJ1-3, with no clear D. The CDR3 has 15 residues. Germline CDR1 reads SGHVS; CDR2 reads FNYEAQ.

The V gene is TRBV3-1, the J gene TRBJ2-4; D possibly uses TRBD1 or TRBD2 (6 bases each). With 7 bases removed from V and 4 bases from J, the gap between germline ends came to 17 bases. This CDR3 is 15 amino acids long. Germline V gene data show CDR1 as LGHDT and CDR2 as YNNKEL (reference sequence). CDR3 in DNA: TGTGCCAGCAACTTCGGACGAGGGGGGAAAAACATTCAGTACTTC. Translated, it gives CASNFGRGGKNIQYF.

This clonotype turned up a few times. The rearrangement uses TRBV20-1 and TRBJ1-4; D is ambiguous. Trimming pared 0 bases from V and 8 bases from J, leaving 25 bases between. The CDR3 extends over 18 amino acids. Germline loops: CDR1 DFQATT, CDR2 SNEGSKA (reference sequence). The CDR3 loop reads CSARENPLGLYTEEKLFF. The CDR3 DNA is TGCAGTGCTAGAGAAAACCCCCTAGGATTATATACGGAAGAAAAACTGTTTTTT.